This passage covers 4 T cell receptor beta chains from one sample sequenced in a study of CD8 T cells in Susac syndrome. RNA totalling 0.5 to 1 ug underwent reverse transcription with random hexamers. In TCRdb, the immunoSEQ multiplex PCR reads were re-called with MiXCR into one record per CDR3 protein. This table has under 95,000 distinct CDR3 sequences, around 95% appearing once. Sequences were obtained from CD8+ T cells from PBMCs. These receptors all come from a human donor with Susac syndrome.

V usage is TRBV5-4 and J usage is TRBJ1-1, with TRBD1 identical over 7 bases. The V and J ends lost 0 bases and 4 bases, in that order; junction bases with no gene match: 3. Per germline, CDR1 SGHNT and CDR2 YYREEE (reference sequence). There are 14 residues in the CDR3. CDR3 sequence: CASSLGTGITEAFF. In DNA, the CDR3 is TGTGCCAGCAGCTTGGGGACAGGAATCACTGAAGCTTTCTTT.

The chain couples TRBV7-9 to TRBJ2-5; D gene uncertain. V was cut by 1 base and J by 3 bases, with 3 bases left in between. CDR3 size: 12 residues. Germline assignment: CDR1 SEHNR and CDR2 FQNEAQ (reference sequence). The chain's CDR3 is CASSLDEETQYF. The CDR3 bases are TGTGCCAGCAGCTTAGACGAAGAGACCCAGTACTTC. Variable domain in full (rest from reference TRBV7-9 and TRBJ2-5): DTGVSQNPRHKITKRGQNVTFRCDPISEHNRLYWYRQTLGQGPEFLTYFQNEAQLEKSRLLSDRFSAERPKGSFSTLEIQRTEQGDSAMYLCASSLDEETQYFGPGTRLLVL.

This clonotype was seen more than once but under ten times. This rearrangement joins TRBV6-1 to TRBJ2-1, with 15 bases that match TRBD2. After removal of 4 bases from V and 0 bases from J, the junction contained 4 bases not matched to a gene. The CDR3 runs 18 residues. CDR1 and CDR2 (germline): MNHNS, SASEGT. CDR3 bases: TGTGCCAGCAGTGCCGGACTAGCGGGAGGGCTCTCCTACAATGAGCAGTTCTTC. Translated: CASSAGLAGGLSYNEQFF.

The chain's CDR3 is CSVEDPIVGTDTQYF. CDR3 in DNA: TGCAGCGTTGAAGATCCCATAGTGGGCACAGATACGCAGTATTTT. The chain carries TRBV29-1 and TRBJ2-3; no firm D call. Germline V gives CDR1 SQVTM, CDR2 ANQGSEA. The CDR3 loop spans 15 amino acids. Trimming shortened V by 0 bases and J by 1 base, and 11 bases separated the two germline ends.